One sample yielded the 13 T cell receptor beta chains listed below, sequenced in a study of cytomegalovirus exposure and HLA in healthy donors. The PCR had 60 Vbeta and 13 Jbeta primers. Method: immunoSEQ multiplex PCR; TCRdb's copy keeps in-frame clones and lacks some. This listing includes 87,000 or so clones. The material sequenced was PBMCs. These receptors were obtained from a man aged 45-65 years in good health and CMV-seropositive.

The chain's CDR3 is CASSSGTAIHGYTF. For the CDR3, the DNA is TGTGCCAGCAGTTCCGGGACAGCTATACATGGCTACACCTTC. The V and J genes are TRBV2 and TRBJ1-2; TRBD1 aligns across 7 bases. V shed 5 bases and J 6 bases; nucleotides not matched to a gene: 9. CDR1 SNHLY and CDR2 FYNNEI come from the germline V gene. This CDR3 is built from 14 residues.

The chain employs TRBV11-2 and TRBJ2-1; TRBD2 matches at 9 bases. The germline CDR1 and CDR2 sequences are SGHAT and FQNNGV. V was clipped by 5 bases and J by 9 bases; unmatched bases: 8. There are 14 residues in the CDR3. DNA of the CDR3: TGTGCCAGCAGCCTTAGCGGGGGTCCCACTGAGCAGTTCTTC. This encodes CASSLSGGPTEQFF.

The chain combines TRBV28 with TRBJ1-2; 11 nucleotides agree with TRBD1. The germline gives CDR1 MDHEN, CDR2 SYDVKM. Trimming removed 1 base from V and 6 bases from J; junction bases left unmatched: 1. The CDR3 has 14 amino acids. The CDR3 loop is CASSLSGQGDGYTF. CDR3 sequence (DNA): TGTGCCAGCAGTTTATCGGGACAGGGGGATGGCTACACCTTC.

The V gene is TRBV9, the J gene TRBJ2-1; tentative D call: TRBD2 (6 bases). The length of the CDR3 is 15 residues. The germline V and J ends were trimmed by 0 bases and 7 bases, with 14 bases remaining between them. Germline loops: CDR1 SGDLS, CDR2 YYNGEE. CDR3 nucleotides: TGTGCCAGCAGCGTAGGTGGTAGCGGTCTTAATGAGCAGTTCTTC. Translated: CASSVGGSGLNEQFF.

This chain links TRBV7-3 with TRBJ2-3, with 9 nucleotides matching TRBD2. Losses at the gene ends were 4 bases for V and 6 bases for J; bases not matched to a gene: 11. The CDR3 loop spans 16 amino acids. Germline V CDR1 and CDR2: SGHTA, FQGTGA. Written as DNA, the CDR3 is TGTGCCAGCAGCTCCCGGTCCTCCGCGGGGGGGGATACGCAGTATTTT. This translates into CASSSRSSAGGDTQYF.

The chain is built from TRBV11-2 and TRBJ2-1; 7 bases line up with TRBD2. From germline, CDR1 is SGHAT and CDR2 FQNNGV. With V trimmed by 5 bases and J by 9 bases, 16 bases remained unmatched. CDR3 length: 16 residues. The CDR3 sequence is CASSPIPGSGIVEQFF. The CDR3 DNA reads TGTGCCAGCAGCCCTATCCCGGGGAGCGGGATTGTTGAGCAGTTCTTC.

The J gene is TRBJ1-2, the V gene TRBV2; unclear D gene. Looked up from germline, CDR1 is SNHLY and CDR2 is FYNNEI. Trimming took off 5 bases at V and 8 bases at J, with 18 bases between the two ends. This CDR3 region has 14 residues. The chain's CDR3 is CASSPIGVGEGYTF. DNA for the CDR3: TGTGCCAGCAGTCCCATCGGGGTAGGTGAGGGCTACACCTTC.

The CDR3 loop reads CASSFFDDNEQYF. Here the CDR3 DNA reads TGTGCCAGTAGCTTCTTTGACGACAACGAGCAGTACTTC. The V call is TRBV19, the J call TRBJ2-7; D remains ambiguous. V gave up 6 bases and J gave up 5 bases, with 14 bases separating them. Germline CDR1 LNHDA, CDR2 SQIVND (reference sequence). This CDR3 contains 13 residues.

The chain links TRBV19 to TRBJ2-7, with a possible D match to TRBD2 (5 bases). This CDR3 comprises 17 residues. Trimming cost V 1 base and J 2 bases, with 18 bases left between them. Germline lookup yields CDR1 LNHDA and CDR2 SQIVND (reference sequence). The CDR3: CASSIGGHTYGAYEQYF. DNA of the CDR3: TGTGCCAGTAGTATAGGAGGGCACACCTATGGGGCCTACGAGCAGTACTTC.

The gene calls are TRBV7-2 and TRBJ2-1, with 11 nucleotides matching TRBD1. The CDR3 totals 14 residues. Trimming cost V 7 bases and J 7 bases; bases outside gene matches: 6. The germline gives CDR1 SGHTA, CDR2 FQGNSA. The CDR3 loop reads CASTPGQGVNEQFF. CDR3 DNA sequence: TGTGCCAGCACCCCGGGACAGGGGGTAAATGAGCAGTTCTTC.

The CDR3 DNA is TGTGCCAGCAGCTTACGCTCAGGCACGAACACTGAAGCTTTCTTT. Its translation: CASSLRSGTNTEAFF. This rearrangement joins TRBV7-9 to TRBJ1-1; no clear D. Deletions cut 2 bases from V and 1 base from J, with 11 bases between. Germline V gene sequence: CDR1 SEHNR, CDR2 FQNEAQ (reference sequence). CDR3 length: 15 amino acids. The full variable domain, in which reference TRBV7-9 and TRBJ1-1 provide the parts outside the CDR3, is DTGVSQNPRHKITKRGQNVTFRCDPISEHNRLYWYRQTLGQGPEFLTYFQNEAQLEKSRLLSDRFSAERPKGSFSTLEIQRTEQGDSAMYLCASSLRSGTNTEAFFGQGTRLTVV.

CDR3 sequence: CASSVAGTNQGEQYF. DNA for the CDR3: TGTGCCAGCAGCGTCGCGGGAACGAACCAGGGCGAGCAGTACTTC. The chain links TRBV9 to TRBJ2-7; D possibly corresponds to TRBD2 (6 bases). Between the trimmed V and J ends, which lost 2 bases and 6 bases, there was a span of 18 bases. CDR1 is SGDLS, CDR2 YYNGEE, per germline. CDR3 size: 15 residues.

The CDR3 protein is CASSVTGAGEKLFF. The CDR3 bases are TGTGCCAGCAGCGTTACAGGGGCGGGGGAAAAACTGTTTTTT. This chain links TRBV7-9 with TRBJ1-4; TRBD1 matches at 7 bases. The CDR3 consists of 14 residues. In germline, CDR1 is SEHNR, CDR2 FQNEAQ (reference sequence). The V and J ends lost 5 bases and 8 bases, in that order; junction bases with no gene match: 8.